The 24 T cell receptor beta chains below were found in one sample sequenced in a study of spatial heterogeneity in lung cancer. TCRdb reprocessed the 5' RACE reads via MiXCR and lists one record per CDR3 protein. This sample has about 120,000 distinct CDR3 sequences, with 12% found just once. Regarding time point: blood at routine non-recurrence follow-up after resection. Sequencing of whole RNA from tumor, nontumor lung or frozen PBMC involved no sorting. Sequenced here: PBMCs, sampled at follow-up. These receptors were collected from a male donor with early-stage non-small cell lung cancer.

The V and J genes are TRBV28 and TRBJ1-6; D is possibly TRBD1 (5 bases). The CDR3 contains 15 residues. The germline CDR1 and CDR2 sequences are MDHEN and SYDVKM. V lost 7 bases, J lost 6 bases, and 16 bases lay in between. The CDR3 DNA follows: TGTGCCAGCACATCGTTCGAGACAGTTAATTCACCCCTCCACTTT. Translated: CASTSFETVNSPLHF.

The rearrangement links TRBV4-2 to TRBJ1-2; weak D call: TRBD1 (5 bases). The CDR3 runs to 15 residues. Germline loops: CDR1 LGHNA, CDR2 YNFKEQ. V gave up 4 bases and J gave up 4 bases, with 16 bases separating them. The DNA of the CDR3 is TGTGCCAGCAGCCCTCCGGGACGGAAGTTCTATGGCTACACCTTC. This translates into CASSPPGRKFYGYTF.

This clonotype showed up just a few times. The chain recombines TRBV5-1 with TRBJ1-1; D is ambiguous. CDR1 and CDR2 from the germline V gene are SGHRS and YFSETQ. There are 12 residues in the CDR3. Trimming pared 1 base from V and 8 bases from J, leaving 9 bases between. CDR3 loop: CASSLSFEEAFF. CDR3 coding DNA: TGCGCCAGCAGCTTGTCTTTTGAAGAAGCTTTCTTT. The full variable domain, in which reference TRBV5-1 and TRBJ1-1 provide the parts outside the CDR3, is KAGVTQTPRYLIKTRGQQVTLSCSPISGHRSVSWYQQTPGQGLQFLFEYFSETQRNKGNFPGRFSGRQFSNSRSEMNVSTLELGDSALYLCASSLSFEEAFFGQGTRLTVV.

The V call is TRBV6-5, the J call TRBJ2-5; D is ambiguous. CDR1 MNHEY and CDR2 SVGAGI come from the germline V gene. The CDR3 runs to 13 residues. Trimming pared 2 bases from V and 2 bases from J, leaving 6 bases between. The CDR3 DNA reads TGTGCCAGCAGTTACAACTTACAAGAGACCCAGTACTTC. Protein sequence: CASSYNLQETQYF.

This clonotype was observed at least ten times. The V call is TRBV28, the J call TRBJ2-3; tentative D call: TRBD1 (6 bases). V was clipped by 7 bases and J by 5 bases, with 19 bases between them. Per the germline V gene, CDR1 is MDHEN and CDR2 is SYDVKM. There are 15 residues in the CDR3. The CDR3 sequence is CASTSGQLPIDTQYF. The CDR3 DNA reads as TGTGCCAGCACCTCCGGACAGCTTCCCATAGATACGCAGTATTTT.

The V gene is TRBV5-1, the J gene TRBJ1-6; a possible D gene is TRBD1 (5 bases). This CDR3 region has 14 residues. Per the germline V gene, CDR1 is SGHRS and CDR2 is YFSETQ. The V end lost 3 bases, the J end lost 9 bases, and 13 bases lay between the germline ends. The CDR3 protein is CASSSRESTSPLHF. The CDR3 DNA reads as TGCGCCAGCAGCTCCAGGGAGTCGACTTCACCCCTCCACTTT.

The chain couples TRBV28 to TRBJ1-4; the match to TRBD1 covers 9 bases. Trimming removed 4 bases from V and 8 bases from J; junction bases left unmatched: 5. The CDR3 consists of 14 residues. CDR1 and CDR2 (germline): MDHEN, SYDVKM. Here the CDR3 reads CASSSQGAREKLFF. In nucleotides, the CDR3 is TGTGCCAGCAGTTCACAGGGGGCTCGGGAAAAACTGTTTTTT.

At least ten counts were recorded for this clonotype. CDR3 sequence: CAWSIKRLKNSPLHF. The CDR3 nucleotides are TGTGCCTGGAGTATTAAAAGACTTAAAAATTCACCCCTCCACTTT. This sequence joins TRBV30 and TRBJ1-6; D unresolved. The V gene's germline CDR1 is GTSNPN and CDR2 SVGIG (reference sequence). This CDR3 spans 15 amino acids. V was shortened by 2 bases and J by 7 bases, with 15 bases between the two germline ends.

This clonotype was recorded many times. The J gene is TRBJ1-6, the V gene TRBV27, with D unclear. The CDR3 is 12 amino acids. CDR1 is MNHEY and CDR2 is SMNVEV in the germline V gene (reference sequence). V was pared by 3 bases and J by 9 bases, with 6 bases between. This chain's CDR3 is CASSFPSSPLHF. Written as DNA, the CDR3 is TGTGCCAGCAGTTTCCCAAGTTCACCCCTCCACTTT.

This clonotype has a count of ten or more. The chain is built from TRBV7-8 and TRBJ1-6, with D possibly being TRBD1 (6 bases). This CDR3 is 15 amino acids long. V gave up 1 base and J gave up 9 bases, with 13 bases separating them. Germline assignment: CDR1 SGHVS and CDR2 FQNEAQ. The CDR3 nucleotides read TGTGCCAGCAGCTTAGTACAGGGTTGGGGTTCACCCCTCCACTTT. It translates to CASSLVQGWGSPLHF.

This clonotype was detected many times. The J gene is TRBJ1-5, the V gene TRBV30; weak D call: TRBD1 (5 bases). Germline assignment: CDR1 GTSNPN and CDR2 SVGIG (reference sequence). There are 13 residues in the CDR3. V was clipped by 4 bases and J by 10 bases, with 17 bases between them. The CDR3 region is CAWTNDRWDPQHF. Written as DNA, the CDR3 is TGTGCCTGGACTAACGATAGATGGGACCCCCAGCATTTT.

This clonotype appeared a few times. The chain combines TRBV5-8 with TRBJ2-5; TRBD1 aligns across 10 bases. Germline trimming cut 1 base from V and 3 bases from J; bases unmatched to any gene: 3. Germline-derived CDR1 and CDR2 are SGHTS and YDEGEE. The CDR3 runs 15 residues. The CDR3 is CASSLPGTGEETQYF. Here the CDR3 DNA reads TGTGCCAGCAGCTTGCCCGGGACAGGGGAAGAGACCCAGTACTTC.

The V call is TRBV20-1, the J call TRBJ1-2, with TRBD1 matching 9 bases. The CDR3 runs 12 residues. Losses at the gene ends were 7 bases for V and 2 bases for J; bases not matched to a gene: 2. Germline-derived CDR1 and CDR2 are DFQATT and SNEGSKA (reference sequence). CDR3: CSVGTGNYGYTF. The DNA for the CDR3 is TGCAGTGTCGGGACAGGGAACTATGGCTACACCTTC.

This clonotype was counted many times. J is TRBJ2-1 and V is TRBV7-8; 15 bases are a match to TRBD2. Germline V gene sequence: CDR1 SGHVS, CDR2 FQNEAQ. V lost 4 bases to trimming and J lost 4 bases; unmatched junction nucleotides: 5. The CDR3 extends over 17 amino acids. In nucleotides, the CDR3 is TGTGCCAGCAGCTGGACTAGCGGGGGGGCGGGTTACAATGAGCAGTTCTTC. This encodes CASSWTSGGAGYNEQFF. Full variable domain (remainder filled in from reference TRBV7-8 and TRBJ2-1): GAGVSQSPRYKVAKRGQDVALRCDPISGHVSLFWYQQALGQGPEFLTYFQNEAQLDKSGLPSDRFFAERPEGSVSTLKIQRTQQEDSAVYLCASSWTSGGAGYNEQFFGPGTRLTVL.

This clonotype was counted only a few times. The chain combines TRBV12-3 or TRBV12-4 with TRBJ2-3, with D maybe TRBD1 (5 bases). The germline V and J ends were trimmed by 2 bases and 3 bases, with 9 bases remaining between them. The CDR3 consists of 14 residues. The CDR3 reads CASSLSGATDTQYF. The DNA for the CDR3 is TGTGCCAGCAGTTTAAGTGGGGCGACAGATACGCAGTATTTT.

At least ten counts were recorded for this clonotype. The V and J genes are TRBV9 and TRBJ1-6; 8 nucleotides agree with TRBD1. Losses at the gene ends were 3 bases for V and 10 bases for J; bases not matched to a gene: 6. This CDR3 has 14 amino acids. Germline V gene sequence: CDR1 SGDLS, CDR2 YYNGEE. CDR3 protein: CASSGTGSESPLHF. CDR3 DNA: TGTGCCAGCAGCGGGACAGGGTCAGAATCACCCCTCCACTTT.

The table lists this clonotype with a few counts. This chain connects TRBV5-8 to TRBJ2-7, with a weak D call TRBD1 (7 bases). The CDR3 sequence is 15 residues long. Germline CDR1 SGHTS, CDR2 YDEGEE. Trimming took 4 bases from V and 1 from J, leaving 15 bases between them. The CDR3 DNA reads as TGTGCCAGCAGCCTCCGACAGGGACTTTCCTACGAGCAGTACTTC. Translated: CASSLRQGLSYEQYF.

The chain uses TRBV6-5 and TRBJ2-7, with a possible D match to TRBD1 (5 bases). Trimming shortened V by 0 bases and J by 2 bases, and 11 bases separated the two germline ends. The CDR3 sequence is 15 residues long. In germline, CDR1 is MNHEY, CDR2 SVGAGI. CDR3 sequence: CASSYSGAKTYEQYF. The DNA of the CDR3 is TGTGCCAGCAGTTACTCAGGGGCTAAGACCTACGAGCAGTACTTC.

The table lists this clonotype with a few counts. The CDR3 DNA follows: TGTGCCAGCAGCTTAGGTCGGACGGGCGGGGGCTTTGCAGATACGCAGTATTTT. As protein: CASSLGRTGGGFADTQYF. The V and J genes are TRBV7-2 and TRBJ2-3, with D tentatively TRBD2 (7 bases). In germline, CDR1 is SGHTA, CDR2 FQGNSA. The CDR3 totals 18 residues. Trimming left V 1 base short and J 4 bases short, with 21 bases between.

This clonotype was seen a few times. The gene calls are TRBV18 and TRBJ2-2, with 8 bases that match TRBD1. The CDR3 totals 14 residues. The ends lost 5 bases at V and 3 bases at J; junction bases unmatched: 2. CDR1 is KGHSH and CDR2 is LQKENI in the germline V gene. The CDR3 reads CASSSTGDTGELFF. The CDR3, as DNA: TGTGCCAGCTCATCGACAGGGGACACCGGGGAGCTGTTTTTT.

This clonotype was recorded many times. This sequence joins TRBV27 and TRBJ2-1; 7 positions match TRBD1. The J segment lost 2 bases and the V segment lost 5 bases, leaving 9 bases of the junction unmatched. The CDR3 is 16 amino acids. Germline CDR1 is MNHEY and CDR2 is SMNVEV (reference sequence). CDR3 in amino acids: CASSPPGQVAYNEQFF. Written as DNA, the CDR3 is TGTGCCAGCAGTCCCCCAGGACAGGTAGCCTACAATGAGCAGTTCTTC.

This clonotype was counted many times. The chain carries TRBV10-2 and TRBJ2-1, with TRBD2 matching over 9 bases. The CDR3 runs to 14 residues. Looked up from germline, CDR1 is WSHSY and CDR2 is SAAADI. V lost 5 bases and J lost 4; bases outside the gene matches: 3. Here the CDR3 DNA reads TGCGCCAGCAGTAGCGGGGGGTCATACAATGAGCAGTTCTTC. Protein: CASSSGGSYNEQFF.

This clonotype occurred a few times. The chain employs TRBV15 and TRBJ2-5; D might be TRBD1 (6 bases). Germline V gene lookup returns CDR1 LNHNV and CDR2 YYDKDF (reference sequence). The CDR3 loop spans 16 amino acids. The V and J ends lost 0 bases and 5 bases respectively, with 16 bases between them. The CDR3 reads CATSRDRPVQGETQYF. Here the CDR3 DNA reads TGTGCCACCAGCAGAGATCGTCCGGTTCAGGGGGAGACCCAGTACTTC.

This clonotype showed up many times. The rearrangement links TRBV12-3 or TRBV12-4 to TRBJ1-1; D gene unclear. The ends were cut back, 3 bases at V and 2 bases at J, with 7 bases in the middle. The CDR3 sequence is 13 residues long. The CDR3 region has the DNA TGTGCCAGCAGTTTGGAGGGAAACACTGAAGCTTTCTTT. It is translated as CASSLEGNTEAFF.